This T cell receptor beta chain was sequenced in a study of early T cells in non-severe SARS-CoV-2 infection. Study details: It was bulk RNA from unsorted whole blood that was sequenced, and the chains were unpaired.

Germline CDR1 LNHDA, CDR2 SQIVND (reference sequence). Trimming pared 6 bases from V and 12 bases from J, leaving 18 bases between. The length of the CDR3 is 13 residues. Study-level points and caveats: In VDJdb matching, anti-spike CD8 responses were favored while private and CD4 specificities went missing.

On this clonotype: The antigen remains undetermined.

The protocol attached unique molecular identifiers to individual cDNA molecules. TCRdb reanalysed the 5' RACE reads using MiXCR and keeps one entry per CDR3 protein. The sample lists around 47,000 distinct CDR3 sequences, more than 9% occurring once. The TCR comes from an adult who was a healthcare worker with PCR-confirmed SARS-CoV-2 infection or an uninfected control (not recorded which). Sequences were obtained from whole blood. This chain connects TRBV19 to TRBJ2-1, with D possibly being TRBD1 (6 bases). CDR3 coding DNA: TGTGCCAGTAGCACCATACAGGGTGCAGGGCAGTTCTTC. This gives the protein CASSTIQGAGQFF.